Shown below are 6 T cell receptor beta chains from a single sample sequenced in a study of shared clonotypes between healthy human individuals. The table came from immunoSEQ multiplex PCR; TCRdb's copy has only in-frame clones and leaves some out. The sample shows some 1 million clones, roughly 80% of them seen only once. Input material: memory CD4+ T cells sorted from blood. Subset meaning: CD45RA-negative fraction. These receptors were taken from a man aged 18 to 30 in good health.

With regard to this clone: This specimen includes other DNA sequences encoding the same CDR3. The chain couples TRBV5-1 to TRBJ2-7; a possible D gene is TRBD1 (6 bases). The CDR3 is made up of 14 amino acids. Germline V gene data show CDR1 as SGHRS and CDR2 as YFSETQ. The V gene lost 2 bases and the J gene lost 2 bases, with 11 bases spanning the gap. The DNA for the CDR3 is TGCGCCAGCAGCTTATATGGACAGACCTACGAGCAGTACTTC. It specifies CASSLYGQTYEQYF.

This clone was counted once. The chain has TRBV6-1 and TRBJ1-6, with 7 bases that match TRBD1. Losses at the gene ends were 5 bases for V and 8 bases for J; bases not matched to a gene: 6. The CDR3 is made up of 14 amino acids. Looked up from germline, CDR1 is MNHNS and CDR2 is SASEGT. Here the CDR3 reads CASSSGQAYSPLHF. CDR3 DNA sequence: TGTGCCAGCAGTAGCGGACAGGCGTATTCACCCCTCCACTTT.

The chain couples TRBV5-6 to TRBJ2-5; D not resolved. Germline V gene sequence: CDR1 SGHDT, CDR2 YYEEEE. The CDR3 consists of 15 residues. Trimming took 0 bases from V and 1 from J, leaving 10 bases between them. The CDR3 DNA follows: TGTGCCAGCAGCTTGGGTCATTACGGCCAAGAGACCCAGTACTTC. Encoded protein: CASSLGHYGQETQYF.

This clone was observed many times. V and J are TRBV7-9 and TRBJ1-5; D gene uncertain. Germline V gene data show CDR1 as SEHNR and CDR2 as FQNEAQ (reference sequence). The CDR3 is made up of 13 amino acids. Trimming cost V 2 bases and J 7 bases, with 9 bases left between them. The CDR3 protein is CASSLRPGQPQHF. CDR3 DNA sequence: TGTGCCAGCAGCTTAAGGCCTGGCCAGCCCCAGCATTTT.

Comment on this clone: Only one base separates this from a far larger clonotype, so it likely reflects a read error. The V and J genes are TRBV11-1 and TRBJ2-7; no clear D. Germline V gene data show CDR1 as SGHAT and CDR2 as FQDESV (reference sequence). CDR3 length: 11 amino acids. V shed 4 bases and J shed 1 base, with 2 bases lying between them. The CDR3 is CASSSSYEQYF. The DNA of the CDR3 is TGTGCCAGCAGCTCTTCCTACGAGCAGTACTTC.

V gene TRBV11-2 combines with J gene TRBJ2-3, with TRBD2 matching over 10 bases. J gave up 0 bases and V 5 bases, and 8 bases lay outside the gene matches. CDR1 and CDR2 (germline): SGHAT, FQNNGV. The CDR3 totals 17 residues. The CDR3 bases are TGTGCCAGCAGCCCGCTGAAAGCGGGGGGGAGCACAGATACGCAGTATTTT. It codes for CASSPLKAGGSTDTQYF.